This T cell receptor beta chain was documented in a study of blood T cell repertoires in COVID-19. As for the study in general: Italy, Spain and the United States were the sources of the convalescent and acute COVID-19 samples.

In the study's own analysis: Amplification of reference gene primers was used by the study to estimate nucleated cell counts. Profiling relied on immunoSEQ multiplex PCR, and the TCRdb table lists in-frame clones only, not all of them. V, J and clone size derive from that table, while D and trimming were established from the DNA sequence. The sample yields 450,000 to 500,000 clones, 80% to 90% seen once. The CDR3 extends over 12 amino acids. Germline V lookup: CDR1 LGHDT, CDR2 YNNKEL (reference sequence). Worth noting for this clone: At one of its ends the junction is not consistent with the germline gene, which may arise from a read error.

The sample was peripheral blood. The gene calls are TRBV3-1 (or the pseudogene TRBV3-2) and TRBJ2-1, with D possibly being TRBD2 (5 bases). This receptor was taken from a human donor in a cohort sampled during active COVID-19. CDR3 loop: CASSQGGVTSLF. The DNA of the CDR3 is TGTGCCAGCAGCCAAGGGGGAGTCACCTCGCTCTTC.